This T cell receptor (beta chain) was observed in a study of cytomegalovirus exposure and HLA in healthy donors. Trimming removed 3 bases from V and 5 bases from J; junction bases left unmatched: 4. CDR1 and CDR2 from the germline V gene are MGHDK and SYGVNS. The CDR3 is 14 residues long. The study ran its PCR with 60 Vbeta and 13 Jbeta primers. Data came from immunoSEQ multiplex PCR; TCRdb stores just in-frame clones and leaves some out. The sample has about 120,000 clones; 70% to 80% are singletons. V and J are TRBV25-1 and TRBJ1-5; 7 nucleotides line up with TRBD1. The sequenced material came from PBMCs. This TCR came from a woman younger than 30 in good health and CMV-seronegative. In DNA form, the CDR3 reads TGTGCCAGCAGTGACAGGGGGGACCATCAGCCCCAGCATTTT. This gives the protein CASSDRGDHQPQHF.